The 14 T cell receptor beta chains below come from one sample, sequenced in a study of T cells in women clearing cervical HPV infection. The protocol was immunoSEQ multiplex PCR, while the TCRdb copy is restricted to in-frame clones and leaves out a portion. The repertoire table contains approximately 39,000 clones. The material sequenced was blood buffy coat. Receptor source: a woman between 18 and 69 years old with a cervical HPV16 infection that either progressed to CIN3+ or cleared (not recorded which).

This clone is identified as medium-sized from frequency. The read is 3 residues too short to cover the CDR3 end, so that end is filled in from the germline J gene. This chain uses TRBV2 with TRBJ2-3; D perhaps matches TRBD2 (5 bases). The CDR3 is made up of 11 amino acids. The germline V and J ends were trimmed by 6 bases and 6 bases, with 7 bases remaining between them. Germline V gene sequence: CDR1 SNHLY, CDR2 FYNNEI. The sequenced part of the CDR3 DNA is TGTGCCAGCAGCCCGGGGGATACG. Protein sequence: CASSPGDT. The full CDR3 protein reads CASSPGDTQYF.

On this clone: The DNA ends 3 residues before the CDR3 does, and the rest of the CDR3 is filled in from the germline J gene. The genes are TRBV5-1 and TRBJ2-3, with D perhaps TRBD1 or TRBD2 (7 bases each). The V gene lost 3 bases and the J gene lost 0 bases, with 17 bases spanning the gap. Germline values: CDR1 SGHRS, CDR2 YFSETQ. The CDR3 is 17 residues long. The CDR3 protein is CASSWGGTVKSTDTQYF. The CDR3 bases that were read are TGCGCCAGCAGCTGGGGAGGGACAGTGAAAAGCACAGATACG.

As concerns this clone: The missing CDR3 end, 3 residues past where the read stops, is filled in from the germline J gene. The chain is built from TRBV7-3 and TRBJ2-1, with a tentative D call TRBD2 (6 bases). Trimming stripped 5 bases from V and 7 bases from J, with 12 bases between. The CDR3 has 13 amino acids. Per the germline V gene, CDR1 is SGHTA and CDR2 is FQGTGA. The covered CDR3 bases are TGTGCCAGCAGCAAAGGGACTTTTAATGAG. Residues: CASSKGTFNE. The whole CDR3 region reads CASSKGTFNEQFF.

About this clone itself: The read finishes 3 residues shy of the CDR3 end, and the germline J gene is used to complete it. The chain has TRBV6-1 and TRBJ2-1; maybe TRBD2 (6 bases). Germline-derived CDR1 and CDR2 are MNHNS and SASEGT. The germline V and J ends were trimmed by 1 base and 6 bases, with 13 bases remaining between them. This CDR3 contains 15 residues. The CDR3 bases that were read are TGTGCCAGCAGTGAAGTTTGGACTAACGCCAATGAG. Translation: CASSEVWTNANE. The CDR3 in its entirety is CASSEVWTNANEQFF.

About this clone itself: The read stops 3 residues short of the end of the CDR3; the missing end is completed from the germline J gene. The chain combines TRBV7-9 with TRBJ1-1; no clear D. Germline CDR1 is SEHNR and CDR2 is FQNEAQ (reference sequence). Trimming shortened V by 1 base and J by 0 bases, and 6 bases separated the two germline ends. This CDR3 has 14 residues. Partial CDR3 DNA: TGTGCCAGCAGCTTAGGGCTGTTGAACACTGAA. Protein product: CASSLGLLNTE. The complete CDR3 protein is CASSLGLLNTEAFF.

Note on this clone: The read finishes 3 residues shy of the CDR3 end, and the germline J gene is used to complete it. V usage is TRBV19 and J usage is TRBJ1-5, with TRBD1 matching 7 bases. CDR3 size: 16 residues. CDR1 and CDR2 from the germline V gene are LNHDA and SQIVND (reference sequence). The junction had 7 bases not matched to a gene; V was cut back by 2 bases and J by 3 bases. CDR3 amino acids: CASSITGQSFNQPQHF. The CDR3 DNA, read in part, is TGTGCCAGTAGTATAACGGGACAGAGTTTCAATCAGCCC.

As concerns this clone: Read sequence stops 3 residues before the CDR3 end, and the germline J gene provides the missing end. The V gene is TRBV9, the J gene TRBJ2-3; D gene uncertain. The germline CDR1 and CDR2 sequences are SGDLS and YYNGEE. V was clipped by 0 bases and J by 2 bases, with 13 bases between them. The CDR3 runs to 16 residues. The CDR3 reads CASSVGDFYPTDTQYF. CDR3 DNA, as far as it was read: TGTGCCAGCAGCGTAGGAGATTTCTACCCCACAGATACG.

A note on this clone: The read gets to within 3 residues of the CDR3 end, and the germline J gene fills in the rest. This chain uses TRBV19 with TRBJ1-2; 8 bases match TRBD1. Germline CDR1 LNHDA, CDR2 SQIVND (reference sequence). There are 15 residues in the CDR3. Losses at the gene ends were 3 bases for V and 0 bases for J; bases not matched to a gene: 3. CDR3 bases read: TGTGCCAGTAGTATGGGGACAGGAGCTAACTATGGC. Amino acid sequence: CASSMGTGANYG. In full, the CDR3 is CASSMGTGANYGYTF.

A note on this clone: The read terminates 3 residues ahead of where the CDR3 ends, so the germline J gene completes it. The rearrangement joins TRBV5-6 to TRBJ1-2; tentative D call: TRBD1 (5 bases). The ends were cut back, 4 bases at V and 7 bases at J, with 14 bases in the middle. Germline V gene data show CDR1 as SGHDT and CDR2 as YYEEEE. This CDR3 contains 13 residues. Incomplete CDR3 DNA: TGTGCCAGCAGCAGACAGTTCTCGGGTGGC. This encodes CASSRQFSGG. The full CDR3 protein reads CASSRQFSGGYTF. Full variable domain (outside the CDR3, taken from reference TRBV5-6 and TRBJ1-2): DAGVTQSPTHLIKTRGQQVTLRCSPKSGHDTVSWYQQALGQGPQFIFQYYEEEERQRGNFPDRFSGHQFPNYSSELNVNALLLGDSALYLCASSRQFSGGYTFGSGTRLTVV.

For this clone: The CDR3 extends 3 residues past the end of the read, so its final part is completed from the germline J gene. The genes are TRBV5-1 and TRBJ1-2; TRBD1 matches 7 bases. With 3 bases clipped from V and 5 bases from J, the junction kept 10 bases outside the gene matches. The CDR3 is made up of 15 amino acids. Germline V gene sequence: CDR1 SGHRS, CDR2 YFSETQ. Partial CDR3 DNA: TGCGCCAGCAGCTCCGAAGGGAGGGGGCGTTATGGC. This gives the protein CASSSEGRGRYG. The entire CDR3 protein is CASSSEGRGRYGYTF. Using reference TRBV5-1 and TRBJ1-2 for the parts outside the CDR3, the full variable domain is KAGVTQTPRYLIKTRGQQVTLSCSPISGHRSVSWYQQTPGQGLQFLFEYFSETQRNKGNFPGRFSGRQFSNSRSEMNVSTLELGDSALYLCASSSEGRGRYGYTFGSGTRLTVV.

Comments on this clone: The missing CDR3 end, 3 residues past where the read stops, is filled in from the germline J gene. The chain couples TRBV5-1 to TRBJ2-1, with 12 bases fitting TRBD2. Looked up from germline, CDR1 is SGHRS and CDR2 is YFSETQ. CDR3 size: 14 residues. The V gene end was trimmed by 2 bases and the J gene end by 7 bases; junction bases not matched to a gene: 1. The part of the CDR3 DNA that was read is TGCGCCAGCAGCTTCCTAGCGGGGGGGAATGAG. Its protein is CASSFLAGGNE. The entire CDR3 is CASSFLAGGNEQFF.

Concerning this clone itself: The CDR3 end is not reached by the read, which stops 3 residues before it; the germline J gene fills it in. The J gene is TRBJ2-5, the V gene TRBV20-1; 8 nucleotides match TRBD1. Germline lookup yields CDR1 DFQATT and CDR2 SNEGSKA (reference sequence). V lost 6 bases to trimming and J lost 5 bases; unmatched junction nucleotides: 11. The CDR3 is 14 residues long. This CDR3 is CSAWLRQGRETQYF. The part of the CDR3 DNA that was read is TGCAGTGCATGGCTGAGACAGGGGAGGGAGACC.

On this clone itself: Read coverage stops 3 residues before the CDR3 terminus; the germline J gene supplies the remainder. This rearrangement joins TRBV5-6 to TRBJ1-2, with 9 bases fitting TRBD1. This CDR3 spans 14 amino acids. The germline CDR1 and CDR2 sequences are SGHDT and YYEEEE. The DNA read from the CDR3 is TGTGCCAGCAGCCCAAAGACAGGGGGAAGGGGC. Protein product: CASSPKTGGRG. The whole CDR3 reads CASSPKTGGRGYTF.

Concerning this clone: The read comes to an end 3 residues before the CDR3 does, leaving the germline J gene to fill in the end. The genes are TRBV6-2 or TRBV6-3 and TRBJ2-5; D is unclear. The length of the CDR3 is 11 residues. Trimming took off 6 bases at V and 1 base at J, with 3 bases between the two ends. Looked up from germline, CDR1 is MNHEY and CDR2 is SVGEGT. CDR3 DNA, as far as it was read: TGTGCCAGCAGACTCCAAGAGACC. Encoded protein: CASRLQET. The full CDR3 reads CASRLQETQYF.